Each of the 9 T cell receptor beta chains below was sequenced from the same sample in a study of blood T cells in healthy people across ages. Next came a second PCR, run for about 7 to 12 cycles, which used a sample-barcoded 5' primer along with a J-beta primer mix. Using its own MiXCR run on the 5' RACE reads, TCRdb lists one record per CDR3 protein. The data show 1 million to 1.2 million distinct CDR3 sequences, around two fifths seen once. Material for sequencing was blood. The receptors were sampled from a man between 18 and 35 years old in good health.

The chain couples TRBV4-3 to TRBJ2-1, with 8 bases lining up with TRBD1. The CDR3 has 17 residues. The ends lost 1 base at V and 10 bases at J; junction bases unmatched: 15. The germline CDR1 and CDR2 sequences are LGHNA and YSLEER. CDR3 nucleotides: TGCGCCAGCAGCCAAGGGGGGCGAAGGACAGGGAATGGAGAGCAGTTCTTC. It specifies CASSQGGRRTGNGEQFF.

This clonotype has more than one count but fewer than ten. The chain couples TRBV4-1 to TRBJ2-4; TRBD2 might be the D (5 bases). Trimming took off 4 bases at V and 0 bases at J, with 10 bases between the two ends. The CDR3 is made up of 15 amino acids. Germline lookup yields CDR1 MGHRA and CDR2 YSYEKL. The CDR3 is CASSPIGIAKNIQYF. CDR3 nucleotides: TGCGCCAGCAGCCCAATCGGGATAGCCAAAAACATTCAGTACTTC.

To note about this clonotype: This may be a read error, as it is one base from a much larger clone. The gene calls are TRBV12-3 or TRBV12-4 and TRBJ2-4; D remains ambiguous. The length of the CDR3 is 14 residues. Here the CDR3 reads CASSPRAELNIRYF. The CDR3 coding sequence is TGTGCCAGCAGTCCCCGGGCAGAATTGAACATTCGGTACTTC.

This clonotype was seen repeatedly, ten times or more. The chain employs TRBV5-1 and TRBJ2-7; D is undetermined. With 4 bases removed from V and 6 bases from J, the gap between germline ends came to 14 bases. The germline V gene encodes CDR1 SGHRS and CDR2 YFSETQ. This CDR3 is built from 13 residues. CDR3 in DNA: TGCGCCAGCAGCACCGTAATAAAGGGCGAGCAGTACTTC. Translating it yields CASSTVIKGEQYF. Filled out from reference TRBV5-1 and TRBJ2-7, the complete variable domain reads KAGVTQTPRYLIKTRGQQVTLSCSPISGHRSVSWYQQTPGQGLQFLFEYFSETQRNKGNFPGRFSGRQFSNSRSEMNVSTLELGDSALYLCASSTVIKGEQYFGPGTRLTVT.

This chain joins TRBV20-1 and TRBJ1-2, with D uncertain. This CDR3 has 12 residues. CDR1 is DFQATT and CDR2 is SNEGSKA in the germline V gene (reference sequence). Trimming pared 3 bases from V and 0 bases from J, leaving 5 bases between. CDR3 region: CSASSANYGYTF. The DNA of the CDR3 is TGCAGTGCTAGCTCCGCTAACTATGGCTACACCTTC.

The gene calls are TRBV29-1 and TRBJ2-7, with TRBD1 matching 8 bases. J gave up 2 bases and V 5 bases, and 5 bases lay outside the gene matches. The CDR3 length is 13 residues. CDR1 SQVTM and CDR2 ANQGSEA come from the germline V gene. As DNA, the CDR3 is TGCAGCGTTAACGGACAGGGAACCTACGAGCAGTACTTC. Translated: CSVNGQGTYEQYF.

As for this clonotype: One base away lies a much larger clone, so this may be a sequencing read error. The DNA of the CDR3 is TGCGCCAGCAGCCAGGAATGGACAGGGCGCTCCTACGAGCAGTTCTTC. Its protein is CASSQEWTGRSYEQFF. The rearrangement joins TRBV4-3 to TRBJ2-1; 8 nucleotides line up with TRBD1. The CDR3 spans 16 residues. The germline CDR1 and CDR2 sequences are LGHNA and YSLEER. J was trimmed by 10 bases and V by 3 bases; bases with no gene match: 14.

DNA for the CDR3: TGTGCCAGCAGTTTACTAGCGGGGGGGCGAGATACGCAGTATTTT. It specifies CASSLLAGGRDTQYF. The genes are TRBV7-3 and TRBJ2-3; TRBD2 matches 13 bases. CDR1 is SGHTA and CDR2 is FQGTGA in the germline V gene. The junction had 5 bases not matched to a gene; V was cut back by 6 bases and J by 5 bases. CDR3 length: 15 residues.

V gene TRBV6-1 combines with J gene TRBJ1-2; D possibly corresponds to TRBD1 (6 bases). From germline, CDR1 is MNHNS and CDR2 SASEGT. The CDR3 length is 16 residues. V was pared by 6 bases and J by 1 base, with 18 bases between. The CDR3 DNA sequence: TGTGCCAGCAGCCTAGACAGGCTCCGACTTAACTATGGCTACACCTTC. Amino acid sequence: CASSLDRLRLNYGYTF.